The text below deals with one TCR beta chain. Its antigen remains unknown. PCR amplification relied on 60 Vbeta primers (plus 13 Jbeta primers). Some clones are missing from TCRdb's copy, which holds only in-frame ones; the method was immunoSEQ multiplex PCR. The sample comprises 120,000 or so clones, roughly 69% of which are singletons, and nearly 8.5% rests with the top ten. Donors showed nominal health when sampled, although they likely had unrecorded immune exposures. The entry originates in a study of cytomegalovirus exposure and HLA in healthy donors. General study findings and limits: In a later analysis, parvovirus B19, influenza, CMV and Epstein-Barr virus appeared linked to several top co-occurrence clusters. It was reported that TCR beta sequences correctly inferred the HLA-A and HLA-B alleles for most subjects.

Between the trimmed V and J ends, which lost 2 bases and 4 bases, there was a span of 12 bases. Per the germline V gene, CDR1 is MGHDK and CDR2 is SYGVNS. This CDR3 comprises 15 residues. Material for sequencing was PBMCs. The rearrangement joins TRBV25-1 to TRBJ2-1, with D perhaps TRBD1 (5 bases). The receptor's source is a woman aged 40 to 50 in good health and CMV-seropositive. CDR3 nucleotide sequence: TGTGCCAGCAGTGAAGTCCCGACAGTATACAATGAGCAGTTCTTC. This translates into CASSEVPTVYNEQFF. Full variable domain (outside the CDR3, taken from reference TRBV25-1 and TRBJ2-1): EADIYQTPRYLVIGTGKKITLECSQTMGHDKMYWYQQDPGMELHLIHYSYGVNSTEKGDLSSESTVSRIRTEHFPLTLESARPSHTSQYLCASSEVPTVYNEQFFGPGTRLTVL.